The text below deals with one T cell receptor (beta chain). The same CDR3 arises from other DNA sequences in this sample as well. The record originates from a study of shared clonotypes between healthy human individuals. 200 to 250 ng DNA, approximately 30,000 T cell genomes, went into each sorted-subset replicate PCR. Clones were sequenced by immunoSEQ multiplex PCR, and TCRdb holds only the in-frame ones, with some missing. The repertoire holds about 960,000 clones, about three quarters seen once, with over 1.3% in the top ten. Both subsets, CD45RA+ naive and CD45RA-negative memory, were split from the CD4+ cells. Germline V gene sequence: CDR1 SGHTA, CDR2 FQGNSA. Trimming at V came to 1 base and at J to 5 bases, leaving 1 base not matched to a gene. CDR3 length equals 13 residues.

The chain links TRBV7-2 to TRBJ2-5; the match to TRBD1 covers 7 bases. The sequence derives from a young man in good health. Sequencing used memory CD4+ T cells sorted from blood. Noted subset: CD45RA-negative fraction. CDR3 sequence (DNA): TGTGCCAGCAGCTTAGAGGACAGGGAGACCCAGTACTTC. It codes for CASSLEDRETQYF.